These 4 T cell receptor beta chains came from one sample sequenced in a study of blood T cell repertoires in COVID-19. TCRdb's copy holds only in-frame clones and misses some; the assay was immunoSEQ multiplex PCR. The profile shows approximately 180,000 clones, about 90% of them singletons. The specimen sequenced was PBMCs or T cells enriched from blood (not recorded which). Receptor source: a human donor with acute COVID-19. The donor label of this sample is uncertain.

This clone occurred a few times. J is TRBJ1-2 and V is TRBV19; 9 nucleotides align to TRBD1. V trimming: 3 bases; J trimming: 6 bases; junction bases outside the gene matches: 2. CDR1 is LNHDA and CDR2 is SQIVND in the germline V gene (reference sequence). This CDR3 region has 13 residues. CDR3 residues: CASSINRGHGYTF. In DNA, the CDR3 is TGTGCCAGTAGTATCAACAGGGGGCATGGCTACACCTTC.

The rearrangement joins TRBV5-6 to TRBJ1-2; the D gene is possibly TRBD1 (6 bases). The V gene lost 2 bases and the J gene lost 8 bases, with 13 bases spanning the gap. This CDR3 contains 13 residues. The V gene's germline CDR1 is SGHDT and CDR2 YYEEEE. The CDR3 DNA sequence: TGTGCCAGCAGCTTCACAGGGAAGGAAGGCTACACCTTC. It is translated as CASSFTGKEGYTF.

The CDR3 loop is CASSPGQVGTKNEQYF. The CDR3 region has the DNA TGTGCCAGCAGCCCCGGGCAAGTCGGGACAAAGAACGAGCAGTACTTC. This chain joins TRBV7-9 and TRBJ2-7; TRBD1 might be the D (6 bases). The V end lost 5 bases, the J end lost 5 bases, and 22 bases lay between the germline ends. The CDR3 extends over 16 amino acids. Germline V gene data show CDR1 as SEHNR and CDR2 as FQNEAQ (reference sequence). The full variable domain, with the rest looked up from reference TRBV7-9 and TRBJ2-7, is DTGVSQNPRHKITKRGQNVTFRCDPISEHNRLYWYRQTLGQGPEFLTYFQNEAQLEKSRLLSDRFSAERPKGSFSTLEIQRTEQGDSAMYLCASSPGQVGTKNEQYFGPGTRLTVT.

The rearrangement joins TRBV6-6 to TRBJ1-2; D is ambiguous. V was cut by 2 bases and J by 7 bases, with 20 bases left in between. This CDR3 region has 16 residues. The germline CDR1 and CDR2 sequences are MNHNY and SVGAGI (reference sequence). The CDR3 here is CASSYPPSPVPGGYTF. Here the CDR3 DNA reads TGTGCCAGCAGTTACCCGCCTTCGCCGGTCCCCGGTGGCTACACCTTC.